A single TCR beta chain is shown here with its context. These data belong to a study of blood T cell repertoires in COVID-19. This CDR3 is 13 amino acids long. The germline V and J ends were trimmed by 3 bases and 5 bases, with 11 bases remaining between them. Germline lookup yields CDR1 LGHDT and CDR2 YNNKEL (reference sequence). This table comes from immunoSEQ multiplex PCR, and its TCRdb copy is limited to in-frame clones, with some not included. Seen here are about 120,000 clones, roughly 74% observed once, and the top ten hold around 5.5%. Sequencing used peripheral blood. The gene calls are TRBV3-1 (or the pseudogene TRBV3-2) and TRBJ2-7; D is undetermined. This TCR came from a man in his sixties with acute or convalescent COVID-19. The CDR3 DNA reads as TGTGCCAGCAGCCAGTTGAGAGGCGACGAGCAGTACTTC. Residues: CASSQLRGDEQYF.